The sequence of this TCR beta chain was determined in a study of T-cell memory formation after mild COVID-19. Study findings and constraints: CD4+ contracting clones were mainly CM and EM; CD8+ ones, EMRA.

This clonotype was picked up a small number of times. Its target is unknown. This CDR3 has 15 amino acids. CDR1 and CDR2 from the germline V gene are SNHLY and FYNNEI. V lost 0 bases and J 1 base, leaving 8 bases between the germline ends. Via MiXCR, TCRdb re-called the 5' RACE reads, giving one row per CDR3 protein. The data hold roughly 250,000 distinct CDR3 sequences, with 16% observed a single time. Sequencing input: PBMCs or a T cell subset sorted from them (not recorded which). This sequence was found in a man aged 18 to 35 who had mild COVID-19 (a few samples of this study predate the infection). Cell type and time point are not known. The J gene is TRBJ2-3, the V gene TRBV2, with D tentatively TRBD2 (6 bases). In DNA, the CDR3 is TGTGCCAGCAGTGAAGCGCGCGGGGGCACAGATACGCAGTATTTT. Amino acids: CASSEARGGTDTQYF.